This T cell receptor beta chain was captured in a study of cytomegalovirus exposure and HLA in healthy donors. The primer mix had 60 Vbeta and 13 Jbeta primers. TCRdb's copy holds only in-frame clones and misses some; the assay was immunoSEQ multiplex PCR. This table has nearly 110,000 clones, more than 65% appearing once. This clone occurred a few times. One end of the junction is discordant with germline, which a read error may explain. CDR3 length: 14 residues. CDR1 SSHAT and CDR2 FNYEAQ come from the germline V gene (reference sequence). The receptor was derived from a boy between 10 and 17 years old in good health and CMV-seronegative. The sequencing input was PBMCs. The chain uses TRBV7-7 and TRBJ2-2; 11 nucleotides line up with TRBD2. Here the CDR3 reads CASSLLAGAGELFF. The CDR3 nucleotides are TGTGCTAGCAGCTTACTAGCGGGAGCCGGGGAGCTGTTTTTT.